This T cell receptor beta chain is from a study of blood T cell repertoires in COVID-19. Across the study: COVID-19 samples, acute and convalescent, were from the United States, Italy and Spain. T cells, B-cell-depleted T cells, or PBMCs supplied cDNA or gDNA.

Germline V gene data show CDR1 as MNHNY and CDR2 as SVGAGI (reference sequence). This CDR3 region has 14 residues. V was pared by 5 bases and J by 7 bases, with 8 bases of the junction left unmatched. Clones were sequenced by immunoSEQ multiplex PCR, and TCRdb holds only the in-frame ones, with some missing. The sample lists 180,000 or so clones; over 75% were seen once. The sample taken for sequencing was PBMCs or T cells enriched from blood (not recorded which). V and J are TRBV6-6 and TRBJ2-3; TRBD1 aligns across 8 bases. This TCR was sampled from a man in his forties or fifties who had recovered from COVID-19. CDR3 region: CASSATGDLNTQYF. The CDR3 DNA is TGTGCCAGCAGTGCGACAGGGGATCTGAATACGCAGTATTTT.